The present entry profiles one T cell receptor (beta chain) with its context. This CDR3 has 14 residues. The J segment lost 4 bases and the V segment lost 5 bases, leaving 7 bases of the junction unmatched. Germline V CDR1 and CDR2: LNHDA, SQIVND (reference sequence). The sample is drawn from a study of technical replicates of blood from a handful of donors. The repertoire was sequenced with immunoSEQ multiplex PCR; TCRdb's copy has only in-frame clones and lacks some. The sample includes about 88,000 clones, 80% to 95% seen only once; the top ten take approximately 0.3%. Sequencing was performed on T cells isolated from PBMCs. This clonotype was obtained from a human donor in good health. The chain uses TRBV19 and TRBJ2-5; TRBD1 aligns across 7 bases. Here the CDR3 reads CASSSTGAPETQYF. In DNA, the CDR3 is TGTGCCAGTAGTTCCACAGGGGCCCCAGAGACCCAGTACTTC.